The clone carrying this T cell receptor beta chain was counted ten times or more. The sample belongs to a study of T cells after yellow fever vaccination. Synthesis of TCR cDNA relied on 5'RACE template switching, which attached a universal primer site and UMIs. TCRdb independently ran MiXCR on the 5' RACE reads; one entry per CDR3 protein. Counted here are over 100,000 distinct CDR3 sequences, 7.5% to 9.5% occurring once; the ten biggest clones make up about 25%. The V gene lost 0 bases and the J gene lost 5 bases, with 15 bases spanning the gap. Germline CDR1 MDHEN, CDR2 SYDVKM. The CDR3 has 16 amino acids.

V usage is TRBV28 and J usage is TRBJ2-3; D may match TRBD1 or TRBD2 (6 bases each). This material consisted of CD8+ T cells sorted from PBMCs, taken 45 days after the yellow fever booster vaccination. The TCR originated in a man aged 30 to 39 who received the YFV17D yellow fever vaccine. CDR3 in DNA: TGTGCCAGCAGTTTATGGAAGTCCGGGGGCGGAGATACGCAGTATTTT. Its translation is CASSLWKSGGGDTQYF. Combining the CDR3 with reference TRBV28 and TRBJ2-3 gives the whole variable domain DVKVTQSSRYLVKRTGEKVFLECVQDMDHENMFWYRQDPGLGLRLIYFSYDVKMKEKGDIPEGYSVSREKKERFSLILESASTNQTSMYLCASSLWKSGGGDTQYFGPGTRLTVL.